Below, 26 T cell receptor beta chains from the same sample are listed, as sequenced in a study of beta chain features in type 1 diabetes. Study-wide results and limits: In every one of the four CD4+ subsets, TCRB CDR3s were moderately but significantly shorter in Type 1 diabetes patients.

Expressed TCRB transcripts were sequenced because the isolated RNA had all been reverse transcribed beforehand. Sequencing used immunoSEQ multiplex PCR; TCRdb keeps in-frame clones, though not all of them. This sample carries around 650,000 clones, around 12% of them seen once, and the ten largest clones take approximately 0.11%. These receptors have no known antigen. The sample taken for sequencing was naive CD4+ T cells from blood. The source of these receptors is a man aged 25 to 40 with type 1 diabetes.

This clone turned up a few times. The rearrangement links TRBV29-1 to TRBJ2-2, with 8 positions matching TRBD1. V dropped 4 bases and J dropped 6; count of bases not matched to a gene: 4. The CDR3 spans 13 residues. CDR1 SQVTM and CDR2 ANQGSEA come from the germline V gene. The chain's CDR3 is CSVGRTGPGELFF. The DNA for the CDR3 is TGCAGCGTTGGCCGGACAGGGCCCGGGGAGCTGTTTTTT.

A few counts support this clone. J is TRBJ2-7 and V is TRBV18; D is uncertain. V dropped 3 bases and J dropped 0 bases, with 12 bases sitting between them. Germline V gene data show CDR1 as KGHSH and CDR2 as LQKENI. The CDR3 extends over 15 amino acids. CDR3 sequence: CASSPQESSSYEQYF. In DNA form, the CDR3 reads TGTGCCAGCTCACCTCAGGAGTCGAGCTCCTACGAGCAGTACTTC.

This chain uses TRBV25-1 with TRBJ2-3; D gene unclear. The CDR3 runs to 14 residues. Trimming removed 0 bases from V and 1 base from J, with 5 bases in between. CDR1 is MGHDK, CDR2 SYGVNS, per germline. In nucleotides, the CDR3 is TGTGCCAGCAGTGAATACCGAGGCACAGATACGCAGTATTTT. The encoded protein is CASSEYRGTDTQYF.

This chain uses TRBV2 with TRBJ2-2; D is unresolved. The CDR3 runs 14 residues. Germline-derived CDR1 and CDR2 are SNHLY and FYNNEI. The V and J ends lost 5 bases and 0 bases respectively, with 7 bases between them. In DNA form, the CDR3 reads TGTGCCAGCAGTCCTACCACGAACACCGGGGAGCTGTTTTTT. Encoded protein: CASSPTTNTGELFF.

The chain joins TRBV7-2 to TRBJ1-5; 11 positions match TRBD1. Trimming removed 5 bases from V and 0 bases from J; junction bases left unmatched: 6. The germline gives CDR1 SGHTA, CDR2 FQGNSA. CDR3 length equals 17 residues. CDR3 coding DNA: TGTGCCAGCAGCCCCGGACAGGGGGCTTATAGCAATCAGCCCCAGCATTTT. Translating it yields CASSPGQGAYSNQPQHF.

The chain recombines TRBV2 with TRBJ1-1, with TRBD1 as a possible D gene (5 bases). The V gene's germline CDR1 is SNHLY and CDR2 FYNNEI. The V gene lost 7 bases and the J gene lost 5 bases, with 14 bases spanning the gap. The CDR3 spans 13 residues. CDR3 sequence (DNA): TGTGCCAGCAACACAGGTAGCTGGACTGAAGCTTTCTTT. As protein: CASNTGSWTEAFF.

Notes on this clone: The same CDR3 also results from other DNA sequences found in this sample. The V call is TRBV7-2, the J call TRBJ2-5, with D hard to call. There are 13 residues in the CDR3. Germline V CDR1 and CDR2: SGHTA, FQGNSA. The germline V and J ends were trimmed by 0 bases and 3 bases, with 5 bases remaining between them. The CDR3 DNA sequence: TGTGCCAGCAGCTTAGCCCGTGAAGAGACCCAGTACTTC. This encodes CASSLAREETQYF.

There are a few counts of this clone. Other DNA sequences in the sample encode the same CDR3. The chain combines TRBV29-1 with TRBJ1-2; D call uncertain. CDR3 size: 11 residues. Germline assignment: CDR1 SQVTM and CDR2 ANQGSEA. The germline V and J ends were trimmed by 7 bases and 3 bases, with 9 bases remaining between them. Here the CDR3 reads CSAGGDYGYTF. CDR3 DNA sequence: TGCAGCGCGGGCGGGGACTATGGCTACACCTTC.

The rearrangement uses TRBV7-2 and TRBJ2-2, with a weak D call TRBD2 (6 bases). The CDR3 totals 17 residues. Trimming pared 4 bases from V and 0 bases from J, leaving 15 bases between. CDR1 is SGHTA, CDR2 FQGNSA, per germline. The CDR3 is CASSSPAGTSNTGELFF. The CDR3, as DNA: TGTGCCAGCAGCTCACCCGCCGGGACTTCGAACACCGGGGAGCTGTTTTTT.

This clone was found a few times. The gene calls are TRBV28 and TRBJ2-1, with 12 bases that match TRBD2. V was pared by 5 bases and J by 7 bases, with 12 bases of the junction left unmatched. This CDR3 has 17 residues. The germline gives CDR1 MDHEN, CDR2 SYDVKM. The CDR3 region has the DNA TGTGCCAGCAGTGCCTTATGGGAGGGACTAGCGGGTAATGAGCAGTTCTTC. Translation: CASSALWEGLAGNEQFF.

This clone was recorded a few times. The CDR3 loop is CASRRGGDGYTF. CDR3 coding DNA: TGTGCCAGCAGGCGCGGGGGAGATGGCTACACCTTC. The V and J genes are TRBV6-5 and TRBJ1-2, with D tentatively TRBD1 (5 bases). V shed 6 bases and J shed 6 bases, with 11 bases lying between them. This CDR3 spans 12 amino acids. Germline V gene sequence: CDR1 MNHEY, CDR2 SVGAGI.

The table lists this clone with a few counts. The chain couples TRBV7-2 to TRBJ2-5, with 9 nucleotides matching TRBD2. This CDR3 has 16 residues. V shed 4 bases, J shed 3 bases, and the junction held 9 bases outside the gene matches. Per the germline V gene, CDR1 is SGHTA and CDR2 is FQGNSA. The DNA for the CDR3 is TGTGCCAGCAGCTCCGTTGATAGCGGGGGAAAAGAGACCCAGTACTTC. Translation gives CASSSVDSGGKETQYF.

With respect to this clone: The same CDR3 is also encoded by other DNA sequences in this sample. The rearrangement uses TRBV29-1 and TRBJ1-2; no clear D gene. Germline V CDR1 and CDR2: SQVTM, ANQGSEA. This CDR3 is built from 11 residues. V was shortened by 3 bases and J by 2 bases, with 4 bases between the two germline ends. The DNA of the CDR3 is TGCAGCGTTGAGGTGAACTATGGCTACACCTTC. It encodes CSVEVNYGYTF.

This clone was picked up a small number of times. This chain links TRBV30 with TRBJ1-5, with 11 positions matching TRBD1. Germline-derived CDR1 and CDR2 are GTSNPN and SVGIG (reference sequence). The CDR3 totals 14 residues. V was clipped by 5 bases and J by 3 bases; unmatched bases: 3. The CDR3 DNA reads as TGTGCCTGGGCGGGACAGGGGGACAATCAGCCCCAGCATTTT. Encoded protein: CAWAGQGDNQPQHF.

The V call is TRBV19, the J call TRBJ2-2, with 8 bases that match TRBD1. The CDR3 is 15 amino acids. CDR1 and CDR2 from the germline V gene are LNHDA and SQIVND (reference sequence). The J segment lost 1 base and the V segment lost 3 bases, leaving 1 base of the junction unmatched. This chain's CDR3 is CASSMDRVNTGELFF. For the CDR3, the DNA is TGTGCCAGTAGTATGGACAGGGTGAACACCGGGGAGCTGTTTTTT.

This clone was seen a few times. The genes are TRBV5-1 and TRBJ2-2; D is unclear. CDR1 is SGHRS and CDR2 is YFSETQ in the germline V gene. V was cut by 0 bases and J by 0 bases, with 6 bases left in between. The CDR3 extends over 15 amino acids. The CDR3 region is CASSLATANTGELFF. As DNA, the CDR3 is TGCGCCAGCAGCTTGGCCACCGCGAACACCGGGGAGCTGTTTTTT.

This clone has a handful of counts. In DNA, the CDR3 is TGTGCCAGCAGTCGTAACCAGGCCTCCGAGCAGTACTTC. It encodes CASSRNQASEQYF. The chain uses TRBV6-5 and TRBJ2-7, with D unresolved. The V and J ends lost 5 bases and 6 bases respectively, with 14 bases between them. CDR3 size: 13 residues. CDR1 is MNHEY, CDR2 SVGAGI, per germline.

The chain joins TRBV2 to TRBJ2-4; no definite D call. CDR1 is SNHLY and CDR2 is FYNNEI in the germline V gene. Trimming removed 3 bases at V and 0 bases at J, with 6 bases between. The CDR3 spans 14 residues. The CDR3 nucleotides are TGTGCCAGCAGTGAGAAGACAGCCAAAAACATTCAGTACTTC. Amino acid sequence: CASSEKTAKNIQYF.

This chain joins TRBV9 and TRBJ2-5, with 8 nucleotides matching TRBD2. J lost 1 base, V lost 4 bases, and 9 bases had no gene match. This CDR3 region has 16 residues. Germline V gene sequence: CDR1 SGDLS, CDR2 YYNGEE. DNA for the CDR3: TGTGCCAGCAGCCCCCCGGGGGGGGCCATCCAAGAGACCCAGTACTTC. As protein: CASSPPGGAIQETQYF.

The rearrangement links TRBV7-2 to TRBJ1-5, with 8 bases lining up with TRBD1. The germline V gene has CDR1 SGHTA and CDR2 FQGNSA. This CDR3 has 14 residues. V lost 6 bases to trimming and J lost 6 bases; unmatched junction nucleotides: 7. The CDR3: CASSSGGSSQPQHF. The CDR3 nucleotides read TGTGCCAGCAGTTCAGGGGGCTCTAGTCAGCCCCAGCATTTT.

The chain couples TRBV28 to TRBJ1-2, with unresolved D. V shed 5 bases and J shed 3 bases, with 19 bases lying between them. Germline-derived CDR1 and CDR2 are MDHEN and SYDVKM. The CDR3 runs to 16 residues. The CDR3 protein is CASSPRRGRGDYGYTF. CDR3 DNA: TGTGCCAGCAGTCCCCGACGGGGTCGGGGAGACTATGGCTACACCTTC.

Only a few counts were recorded for this clone. This chain joins TRBV7-2 and TRBJ2-7; 10 bases line up with TRBD1. Looked up from germline, CDR1 is SGHTA and CDR2 is FQGNSA. After removal of 8 bases from V and 7 bases from J, the junction contained 8 bases not matched to a gene. The CDR3 is made up of 13 amino acids. CDR3 protein: CASGTGVSGEQYF. The CDR3, as DNA: TGTGCCAGCGGGACAGGGGTGAGCGGGGAGCAGTACTTC.

This clone was counted between two and nine times. The chain employs TRBV19 and TRBJ1-5; unclear D gene. V lost 7 bases and J 0 bases, leaving 19 bases between the germline ends. Germline CDR1 LNHDA, CDR2 SQIVND (reference sequence). The CDR3 length is 17 residues. The CDR3 loop reads CASIPRVGGGSNQPQHF. The CDR3 DNA reads TGTGCCAGTATTCCTCGTGTGGGAGGAGGTAGCAATCAGCCCCAGCATTTT. Supplemented by reference TRBV19 and TRBJ1-5, the full variable domain reads DGGITQSPKYLFRKEGQNVTLSCEQNLNHDAMYWYRQDPGQGLRLIYYSQIVNDFQKGDIAEGYSVSREKKESFPLTVTSAQKNPTAFYLCASIPRVGGGSNQPQHFGDGTRLSIL.

This clone has a handful of counts. The chain couples TRBV4-3 to TRBJ2-6, with D unclear. Germline assignment: CDR1 LGHNA and CDR2 YSLEER. Trimming stripped 4 bases from V and 2 bases from J, with 18 bases between. The CDR3 has 18 residues. The DNA of the CDR3 is TGCGCCAGCAGCCGATCGATACAGTGGGATGCTGGGGCCAACGTCCTGACTTTC. Translated: CASSRSIQWDAGANVLTF.

V gene TRBV27 combines with J gene TRBJ1-4; 8 bases match TRBD1. The V gene's germline CDR1 is MNHEY and CDR2 SMNVEV (reference sequence). The junction had 6 bases not matched to a gene; V was cut back by 5 bases and J by 4 bases. The CDR3 has 15 amino acids. The CDR3, as DNA: TGTGCCAGCAGTCTTCGACAGGGGAGTAATGAAAAACTGTTTTTT. Its protein product is CASSLRQGSNEKLFF.

The chain joins TRBV7-2 to TRBJ2-7, with 8 bases matching TRBD2. The CDR3 is 15 residues long. Per the germline V gene, CDR1 is SGHTA and CDR2 is FQGNSA. The ends lost 8 bases at V and 2 bases at J; junction bases unmatched: 11. The CDR3 region is CASRLAGSSPYEQYF. The DNA for the CDR3 is TGTGCCAGCCGGTTAGCGGGGTCCTCACCCTACGAGCAGTACTTC.